This T cell receptor (beta chain) was sequenced during a study of cytomegalovirus exposure and HLA in healthy donors. Overall study results and limits: The likely explanation for a cluster of highly shared sequence variants was sequencing artifact. The authors listed 180 or so TCR beta chains as cytomegalovirus-associated.

With 60 Vbeta and 13 Jbeta primers, the PCR was carried out. TCRdb's table, derived via immunoSEQ multiplex PCR, lists solely in-frame clones and lacks some. Here the sample spans fewer than 250,000 clones, about 78% being singletons. V was shortened by 1 base and J by 5 bases, with 7 bases between the two germline ends. CDR3 size: 13 residues. Germline V gene sequence: CDR1 MNHNS, CDR2 SASEGT. As regards this clone: Its matching antigen is unknown.

This receptor was obtained from a male donor in good health and CMV-seronegative. The sample was PBMCs. The V call is TRBV6-1, the J call TRBJ2-3, with D unclear. CDR3 protein: CASSEGPRDTQYF. Written as DNA, the CDR3 is TGTGCCAGCAGTGAAGGTCCCAGAGATACGCAGTATTTT.